What follows are 5 T cell receptor beta chains derived from one specimen sequenced in a study. Using its own MiXCR run on the 5' RACE reads, TCRdb lists one record per CDR3 protein. Of under 65,000 distinct CDR3 sequences listed, about a fifth are singletons. Treg sorting used a CD4+CD25+CD127-/low gate. The source material was tumor-infiltrating Tregs sorted from the breast tumor. The receptors were gathered from a female donor with breast cancer.

In its sample, this clonotype was seen a few times. CDR3: CASSYSDSRGKSYNEQFF. The DNA of the CDR3 is TGTGCCAGCAGTTACTCGGATAGTAGGGGCAAATCCTACAATGAGCAGTTCTTC. The chain couples TRBV6-2 or TRBV6-3 to TRBJ2-1; a possible D gene is TRBD1 (5 bases). The V gene's germline CDR1 is MNHEY and CDR2 SVGEGT. V gave up 0 bases and J gave up 1 base, with 16 bases separating them. CDR3 length: 18 amino acids.

This clonotype showed up many times. The chain joins TRBV7-2 to TRBJ1-2; 8 bases line up with TRBD1. The CDR3 is 15 amino acids. J lost 3 bases, V lost 5 bases, and 8 bases had no gene match. Germline CDR1 reads SGHTA; CDR2 reads FQGNSA. CDR3 in amino acids: CASSHYLTGDYGYTF. The DNA of the CDR3 is TGTGCCAGCAGCCACTATCTGACAGGGGACTATGGCTACACCTTC.

This clonotype was detected once. Germline and junction disagree at one end, which may indicate a read error. V is TRBV7-9 and J is TRBJ1-4; D may be TRBD1 (6 bases). The CDR3 is 16 residues long. Germline CDR1 and CDR2: SEHNR and FQNEAQ (reference sequence). CDR3 in amino acids: CASSSVRGATNEKLVF. CDR3 coding DNA: TGTGCCAGCAGCTCGGTCAGGGGTGCAACTAATGAAAAACTGGTTTTT.

This clonotype was counted a single time. The chain is built from TRBV9 and TRBJ1-1; D is undetermined. The germline gives CDR1 SGDLS, CDR2 YYNGEE. With 5 bases removed from V and 0 bases from J, the gap between germline ends came to 8 bases. There are 13 residues in the CDR3. The CDR3 region is CASSTGLNTEAFF. In DNA form, the CDR3 reads TGTGCCAGCAGTACTGGGCTGAACACTGAAGCTTTCTTT.

This clonotype was detected ten times or more. The chain links TRBV7-2 to TRBJ2-3; 10 bases line up with TRBD2. CDR3 length: 16 residues. V gave up 3 bases and J gave up 6 bases; unmatched junction bases: 9. Germline V gene lookup returns CDR1 SGHTA and CDR2 FQGNSA. Here the CDR3 DNA reads TGTGCCAGCAGCTTTCACTCTAGCGGGAGAGCTGATACGCAGTATTTT. It encodes CASSFHSSGRADTQYF.